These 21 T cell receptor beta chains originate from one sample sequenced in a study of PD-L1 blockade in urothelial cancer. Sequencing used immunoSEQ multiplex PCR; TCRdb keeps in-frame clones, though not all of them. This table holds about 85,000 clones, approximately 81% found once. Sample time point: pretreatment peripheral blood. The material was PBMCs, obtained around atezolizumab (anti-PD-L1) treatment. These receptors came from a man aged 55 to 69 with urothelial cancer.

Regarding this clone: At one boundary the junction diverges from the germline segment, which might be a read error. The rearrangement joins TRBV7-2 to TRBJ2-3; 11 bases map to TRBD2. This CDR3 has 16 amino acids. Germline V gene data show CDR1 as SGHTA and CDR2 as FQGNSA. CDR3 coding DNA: TGTGCCAGCAGGTTAGCGGGAGGGGCGAACACAGATACGCAGTATTTT. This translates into CASRLAGGANTDTQYF.

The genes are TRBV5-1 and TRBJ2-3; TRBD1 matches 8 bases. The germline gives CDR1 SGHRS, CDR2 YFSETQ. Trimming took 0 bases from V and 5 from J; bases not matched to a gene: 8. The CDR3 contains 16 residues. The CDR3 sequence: CASSLDGRGRLDTQYF. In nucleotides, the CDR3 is TGCGCCAGCAGCTTGGATGGCAGGGGGCGATTAGATACGCAGTATTTT.

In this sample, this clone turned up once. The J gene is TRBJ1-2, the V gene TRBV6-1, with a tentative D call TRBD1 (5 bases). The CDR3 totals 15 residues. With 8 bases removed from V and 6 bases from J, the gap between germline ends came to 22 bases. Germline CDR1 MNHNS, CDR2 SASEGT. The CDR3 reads CASWPGGETGDGYTF. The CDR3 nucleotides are TGTGCCAGCTGGCCCGGGGGGGAGACTGGGGATGGCTACACCTTC.

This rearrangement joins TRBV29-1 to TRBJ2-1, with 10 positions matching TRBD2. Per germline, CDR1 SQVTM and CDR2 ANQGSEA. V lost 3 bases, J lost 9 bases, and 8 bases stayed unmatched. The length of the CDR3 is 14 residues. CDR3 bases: TGCAGCGTTGACGAAGCGGGAGGGCCTAGTGAGCAGTTCTTC. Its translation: CSVDEAGGPSEQFF.

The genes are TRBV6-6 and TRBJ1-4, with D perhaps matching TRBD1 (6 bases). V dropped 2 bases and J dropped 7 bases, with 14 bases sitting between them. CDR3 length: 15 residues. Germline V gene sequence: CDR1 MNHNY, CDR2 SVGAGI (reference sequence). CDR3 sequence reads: CASSYPSGEGEKLFF. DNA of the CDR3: TGTGCCAGCAGTTACCCCTCAGGGGAGGGTGAAAAACTGTTTTTT.

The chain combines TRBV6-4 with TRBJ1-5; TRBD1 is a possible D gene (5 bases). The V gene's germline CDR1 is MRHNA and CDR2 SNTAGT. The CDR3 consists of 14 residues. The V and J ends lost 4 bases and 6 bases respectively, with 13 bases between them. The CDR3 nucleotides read TGTGCCAGCAGTGTGGGGGGGGAGGGTCAGCCCCAGCATTTT. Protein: CASSVGGEGQPQHF.

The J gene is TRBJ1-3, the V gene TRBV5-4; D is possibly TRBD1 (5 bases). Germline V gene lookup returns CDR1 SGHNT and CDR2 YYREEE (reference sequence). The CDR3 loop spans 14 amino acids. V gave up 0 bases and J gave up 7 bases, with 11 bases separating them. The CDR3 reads CASSLGRDRNTIYF. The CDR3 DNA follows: TGTGCCAGCAGCTTGGGCAGGGATCGTAACACCATATATTTT.

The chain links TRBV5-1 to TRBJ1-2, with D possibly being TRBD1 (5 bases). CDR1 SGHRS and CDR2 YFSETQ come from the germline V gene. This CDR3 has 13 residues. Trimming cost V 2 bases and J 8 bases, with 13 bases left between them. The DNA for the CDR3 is TGCGCCAGCAGCTTCGGGGGGTCCGAAGGCTACACCTTC. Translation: CASSFGGSEGYTF.

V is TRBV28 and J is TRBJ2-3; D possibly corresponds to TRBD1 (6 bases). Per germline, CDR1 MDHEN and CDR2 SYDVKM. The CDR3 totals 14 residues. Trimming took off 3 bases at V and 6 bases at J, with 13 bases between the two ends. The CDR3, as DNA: TGTGCCAGCAGTTTGGACAGATACACGGATACGCAGTATTTT. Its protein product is CASSLDRYTDTQYF.

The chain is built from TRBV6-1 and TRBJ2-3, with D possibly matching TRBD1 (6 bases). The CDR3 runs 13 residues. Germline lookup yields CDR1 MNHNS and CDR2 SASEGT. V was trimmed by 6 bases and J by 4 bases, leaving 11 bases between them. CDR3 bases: TGTGCCAGCAGGGTAGAGGGGGCAGATACGCAGTATTTT. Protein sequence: CASRVEGADTQYF.

DNA of the CDR3: TGTGCCAGCAGCTTAGCGCAGGGGGGTGAAAAACTGTTTTTT. Translation gives CASSLAQGGEKLFF. The chain recombines TRBV11-2 with TRBJ1-4, with 7 bases that match TRBD1. Trimming cost V 1 base and J 7 bases; bases outside gene matches: 3. CDR3 length: 14 amino acids. CDR1 is SGHAT and CDR2 is FQNNGV in the germline V gene. Full variable domain (remainder filled in from reference TRBV11-2 and TRBJ1-4): EAGVAQSPRYKIIEKRQSVAFWCNPISGHATLYWYQQILGQGPKLLIQFQNNGVVDDSQLPKDRFSAERLKGVDSTLKIQPAKLEDSAVYLCASSLAQGGEKLFFGSGTQLSVL.

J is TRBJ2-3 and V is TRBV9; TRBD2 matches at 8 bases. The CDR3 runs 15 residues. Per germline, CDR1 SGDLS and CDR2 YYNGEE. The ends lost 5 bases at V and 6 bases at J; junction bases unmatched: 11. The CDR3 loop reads CASSGPGGAVDTQYF. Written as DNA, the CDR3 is TGTGCCAGCAGTGGACCCGGGGGGGCGGTCGATACGCAGTATTTT. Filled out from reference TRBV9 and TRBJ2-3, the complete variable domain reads DSGVTQTPKHLITATGQRVTLRCSPRSGDLSVYWYQQSLDQGLQFLIQYYNGEERAKGNILERFSAQQFPDLHSELNLSSLELGDSALYFCASSGPGGAVDTQYFGPGTRLTVL.

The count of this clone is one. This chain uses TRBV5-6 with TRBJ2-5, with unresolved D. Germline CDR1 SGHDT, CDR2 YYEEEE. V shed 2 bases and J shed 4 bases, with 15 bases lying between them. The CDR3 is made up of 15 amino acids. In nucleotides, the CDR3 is TGTGCCAGCAGCTTCGTCGTCCCGGGTTTAGAGACCCAGTACTTC. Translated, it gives CASSFVVPGLETQYF.

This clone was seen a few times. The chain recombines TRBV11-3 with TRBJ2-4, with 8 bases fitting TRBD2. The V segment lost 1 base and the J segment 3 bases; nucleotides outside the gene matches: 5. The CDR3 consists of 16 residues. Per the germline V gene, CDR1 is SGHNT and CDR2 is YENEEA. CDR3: CASSLANGGGKNIQYF. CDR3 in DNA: TGTGCCAGCAGCTTAGCGAACGGGGGGGGCAAAAACATTCAGTACTTC.

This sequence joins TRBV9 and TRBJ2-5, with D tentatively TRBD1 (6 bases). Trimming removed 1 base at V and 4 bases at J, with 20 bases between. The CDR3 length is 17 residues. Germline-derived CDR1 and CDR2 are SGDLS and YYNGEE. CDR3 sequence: CASSVIWRDRPGETQYF. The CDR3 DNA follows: TGTGCCAGCAGCGTAATATGGAGAGACAGGCCGGGAGAGACCCAGTACTTC. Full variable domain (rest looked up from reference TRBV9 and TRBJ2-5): DSGVTQTPKHLITATGQRVTLRCSPRSGDLSVYWYQQSLDQGLQFLIQYYNGEERAKGNILERFSAQQFPDLHSELNLSSLELGDSALYFCASSVIWRDRPGETQYFGPGTRLLVL.

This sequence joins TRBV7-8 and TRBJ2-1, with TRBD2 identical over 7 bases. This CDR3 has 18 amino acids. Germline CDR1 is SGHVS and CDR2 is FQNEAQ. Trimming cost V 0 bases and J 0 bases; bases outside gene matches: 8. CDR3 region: CASSLARASGSSYNEQFF. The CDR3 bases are TGTGCCAGCAGCTTAGCGAGGGCTAGCGGAAGCTCCTACAATGAGCAGTTCTTC.

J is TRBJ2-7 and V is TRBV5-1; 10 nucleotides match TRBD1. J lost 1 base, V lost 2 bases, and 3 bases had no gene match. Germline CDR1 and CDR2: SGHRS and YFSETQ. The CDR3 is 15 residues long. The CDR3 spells CASSLGTGVSYEQYF. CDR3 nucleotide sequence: TGCGCCAGCAGCTTAGGGACAGGGGTATCCTACGAGCAGTACTTC.

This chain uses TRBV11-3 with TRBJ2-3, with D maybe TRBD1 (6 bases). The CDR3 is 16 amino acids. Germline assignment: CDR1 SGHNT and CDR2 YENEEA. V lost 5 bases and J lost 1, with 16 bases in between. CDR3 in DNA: TGTGCCAGCAGCCTTAGGTTGGGGGCTGGCACAGATACGCAGTATTTT. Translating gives CASSLRLGAGTDTQYF.

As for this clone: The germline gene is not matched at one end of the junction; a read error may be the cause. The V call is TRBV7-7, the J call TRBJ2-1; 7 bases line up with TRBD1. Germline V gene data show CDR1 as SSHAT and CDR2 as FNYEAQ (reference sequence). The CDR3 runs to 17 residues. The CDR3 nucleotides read TGTGCTAGCAGCTTAGCCTACGGGACAGCTCCGTTGGATGAGCAGTTCTTC. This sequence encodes CASSLAYGTAPLDEQFF.

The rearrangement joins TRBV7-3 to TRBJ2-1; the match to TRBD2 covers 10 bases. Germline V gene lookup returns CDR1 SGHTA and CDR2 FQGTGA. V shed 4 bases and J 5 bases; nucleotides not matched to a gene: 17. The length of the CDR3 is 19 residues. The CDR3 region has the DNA TGTGCCAGCAGCTCTTCATTAGGGGAGGGACTAGCGCTTAACAATGAGCAGTTCTTC. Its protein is CASSSSLGEGLALNNEQFF.

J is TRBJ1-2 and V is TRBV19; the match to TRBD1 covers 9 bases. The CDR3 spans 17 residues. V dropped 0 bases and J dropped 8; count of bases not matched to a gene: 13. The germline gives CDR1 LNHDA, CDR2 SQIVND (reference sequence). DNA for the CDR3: TGTGCCAGTAGTATAGATCACGGACAGGGGCTTCTTCGGGGCTACACCTTC. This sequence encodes CASSIDHGQGLLRGYTF.